This T cell receptor (beta chain) was sequenced for a study of OX40 agonist ivuxolimab in advanced cancers. Produced via immunoSEQ multiplex PCR; TCRdb's table is partial and in-frame only. Of more than 65,000 clones in the sample, about 92% are singletons; the top ten hold 8.5% to 9%. The CDR3 contains 16 residues. The J segment lost 4 bases and the V segment lost 5 bases, leaving 9 bases of the junction unmatched. In germline, CDR1 is MNHEY, CDR2 SMNVEV (reference sequence). Autoimmune disease history or systemic immunosuppression was exclusionary. V is TRBV27 and J is TRBJ2-3; 10 bases are a match to TRBD2. The sample here was CD4+ or CD8+ T cells sorted from blood, taken in a trial of the OX40 agonist ivuxolimab. The origin of this receptor is an adult with an advanced solid tumor such as melanoma, head and neck, liver or kidney cancer. The CDR3 sequence: CASSQIAGGPPDTQYF. CDR3 sequence (DNA): TGTGCCAGCAGTCAGATAGCGGGGGGACCTCCAGATACGCAGTATTTT.